This T cell receptor beta chain was profiled in a study of blood T cell repertoires in COVID-19. On the study more broadly: The cDNA or gDNA used as material had been derived from T cells, B-cell-depleted T cells, or PBMCs.

The length of the CDR3 is 14 residues. V lost 7 bases and J lost 8, with 19 bases in between. The V gene's germline CDR1 is SGHNT and CDR2 YYREEE (reference sequence). Original handling: Estimates of nucleated cell counts were drawn from the amplification of reference gene primers. The repertoire was sequenced with immunoSEQ multiplex PCR; TCRdb's copy has only in-frame clones and lacks some. For V, J and clone size, that table is used; D and trimming come from the DNA. The data show roughly 400,000 clones, about nine tenths seen once. Ages ranged from about 18 to 100 years, with residence in some 25 US areas. Exposed study participants had met a COVID-19 case within 2 weeks before entry.

This chain connects TRBV5-4 to TRBJ2-1; D possibly corresponds to TRBD2 (7 bases). Sequencing was done on a sample of PBMCs or T cells enriched from blood (not recorded which). This TCR was sampled from a woman aged 40-49 years who had been exposed to COVID-19. CDR3: CASQGGADSYEQFF. CDR3 in DNA: TGTGCCAGCCAAGGGGGGGCGGACTCATATGAGCAGTTCTTC.